The 2 T cell receptor beta chains reported below all come from one sample, sequenced in a study of blood T cells in healthy people across ages. Combining a sample-barcoded 5' primer with a J-beta primer mix, a second PCR ran for roughly 6 to 12 cycles. TCRdb re-called the 5' RACE reads with MiXCR, one entry per CDR3 protein. The sample carries 790,000 or so distinct CDR3 sequences, around 45% recorded once. Material: blood. Every receptor here comes from an older man in good health.

This clonotype was recorded a few times. The genes are TRBV6-6 and TRBJ2-7; 16 bases fit TRBD2. The CDR3 is made up of 17 amino acids. Germline loops: CDR1 MNHNY, CDR2 SVGAGI (reference sequence). J gave up 6 bases and V 5 bases, and 10 bases lay outside the gene matches. The chain's CDR3 is CASSRMGLAGGPSEQYF. For the CDR3, the DNA is TGTGCCAGCAGTCGAATGGGACTAGCGGGAGGGCCTAGCGAGCAGTACTTC.

This rearrangement joins TRBV7-9 to TRBJ1-1; D remains unclear. CDR1 and CDR2 (germline): SEHNR, FQNEAQ (reference sequence). The germline V and J ends were trimmed by 6 bases and 4 bases, with 9 bases remaining between them. CDR3 length: 12 amino acids. CDR3 residues: CASRTEGTEAFF. CDR3 coding DNA: TGTGCCAGCAGAACGGAGGGCACTGAAGCTTTCTTT. Drawing the rest from reference TRBV7-9 and TRBJ1-1, the complete variable domain is DTGVSQNPRHKITKRGQNVTFRCDPISEHNRLYWYRQTLGQGPEFLTYFQNEAQLEKSRLLSDRFSAERPKGSFSTLEIQRTEQGDSAMYLCASRTEGTEAFFGQGTRLTVV.